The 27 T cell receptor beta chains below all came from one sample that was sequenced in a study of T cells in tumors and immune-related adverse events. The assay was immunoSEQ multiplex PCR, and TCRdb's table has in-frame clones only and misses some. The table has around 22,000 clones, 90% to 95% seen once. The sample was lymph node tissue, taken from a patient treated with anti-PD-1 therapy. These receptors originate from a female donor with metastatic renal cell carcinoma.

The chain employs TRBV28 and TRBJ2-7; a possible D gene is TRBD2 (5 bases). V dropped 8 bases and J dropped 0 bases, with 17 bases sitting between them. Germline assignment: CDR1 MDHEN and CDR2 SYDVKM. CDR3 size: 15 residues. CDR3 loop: CASGSFRESSYEQYF. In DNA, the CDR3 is TGTGCCAGCGGCAGTTTCCGGGAAAGCTCCTACGAGCAGTACTTC.

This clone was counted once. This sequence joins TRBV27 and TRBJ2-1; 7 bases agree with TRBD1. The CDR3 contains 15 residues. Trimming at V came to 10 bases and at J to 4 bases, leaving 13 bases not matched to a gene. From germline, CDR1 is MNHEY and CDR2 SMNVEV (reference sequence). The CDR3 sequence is CATLSKGARYNEQFF. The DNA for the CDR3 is TGTGCCACCCTAAGTAAGGGGGCGAGGTACAATGAGCAGTTCTTC.

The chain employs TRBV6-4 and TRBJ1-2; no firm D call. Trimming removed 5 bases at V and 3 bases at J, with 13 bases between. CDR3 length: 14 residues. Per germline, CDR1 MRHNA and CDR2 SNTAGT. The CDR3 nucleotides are TGTGCCAGCAGTTTGACACCCTTTGACTATGGCTACACCTTC. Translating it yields CASSLTPFDYGYTF.

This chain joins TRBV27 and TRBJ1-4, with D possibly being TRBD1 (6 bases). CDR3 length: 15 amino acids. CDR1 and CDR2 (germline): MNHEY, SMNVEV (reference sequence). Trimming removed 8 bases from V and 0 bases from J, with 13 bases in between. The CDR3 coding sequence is TGTGCCAGCGCTGCTCGGACAGCAACTAATGAAAAACTGTTTTTT. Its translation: CASAARTATNEKLFF.

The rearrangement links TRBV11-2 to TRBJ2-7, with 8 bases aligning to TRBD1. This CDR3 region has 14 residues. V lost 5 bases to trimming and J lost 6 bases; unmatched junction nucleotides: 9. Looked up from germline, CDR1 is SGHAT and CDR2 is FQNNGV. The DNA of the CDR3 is TGTGCCAGCAGCCAAAGGACAGGGCAGGCCGAGCAGTACTTC. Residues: CASSQRTGQAEQYF.

The CDR3 sequence is CASSYGGTEAFF. In nucleotides, the CDR3 is TGTGCCAGCAGTTACGGAGGGACTGAAGCTTTCTTT. This chain links TRBV6-5 with TRBJ1-1; no clear D gene. Germline V gene lookup returns CDR1 MNHEY and CDR2 SVGAGI. V lost 2 bases, J lost 5 bases, and 6 bases lay in between. The CDR3 sequence is 12 residues long.

CDR3 DNA sequence: TGTGCCAGCAGCCAAGCGGGCCTAGCGCAATATCAAGAGACCCAGTACTTC. Translating gives CASSQAGLAQYQETQYF. J is TRBJ2-5 and V is TRBV4-2, with D possibly matching TRBD2 (6 bases). V lost 1 base and J 2 bases, leaving 17 bases between the germline ends. The CDR3 consists of 17 residues. Germline CDR1 LGHNA, CDR2 YNFKEQ.

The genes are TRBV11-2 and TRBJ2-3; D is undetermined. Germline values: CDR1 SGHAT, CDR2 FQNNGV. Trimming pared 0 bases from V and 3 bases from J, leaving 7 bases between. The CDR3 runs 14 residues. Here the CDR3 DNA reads TGTGCCAGCAGCTTAGACTCTCCAACAGATACGCAGTATTTT. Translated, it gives CASSLDSPTDTQYF. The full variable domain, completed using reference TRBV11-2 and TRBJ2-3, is EAGVAQSPRYKIIEKRQSVAFWCNPISGHATLYWYQQILGQGPKLLIQFQNNGVVDDSQLPKDRFSAERLKGVDSTLKIQPAKLEDSAVYLCASSLDSPTDTQYFGPGTRLTVL.

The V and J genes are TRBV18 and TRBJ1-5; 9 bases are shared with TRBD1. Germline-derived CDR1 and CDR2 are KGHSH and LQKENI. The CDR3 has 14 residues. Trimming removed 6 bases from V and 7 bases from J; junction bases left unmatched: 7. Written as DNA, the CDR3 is TGTGCCAGCTCCCCGGACAGGGGAGCGCAGCCCCAGCATTTT. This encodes CASSPDRGAQPQHF.

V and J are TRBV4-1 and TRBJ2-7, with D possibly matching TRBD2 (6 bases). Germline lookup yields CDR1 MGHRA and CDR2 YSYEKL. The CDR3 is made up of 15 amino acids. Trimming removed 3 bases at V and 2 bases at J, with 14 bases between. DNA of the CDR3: TGCGCCAGCAGCCAGACTTCTGGAGGGGCCTACGAGCAGTACTTC. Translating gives CASSQTSGGAYEQYF.

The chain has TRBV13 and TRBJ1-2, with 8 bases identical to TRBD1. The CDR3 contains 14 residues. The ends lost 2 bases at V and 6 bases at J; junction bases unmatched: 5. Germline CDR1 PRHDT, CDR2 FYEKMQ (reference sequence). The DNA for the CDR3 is TGTGCCAGCAGCTTAATGGACAGGGTGAATGGCTACACCTTC. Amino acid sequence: CASSLMDRVNGYTF. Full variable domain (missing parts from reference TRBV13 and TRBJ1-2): AAGVIQSPRHLIKEKRETATLKCYPIPRHDTVYWYQQGPGQDPQFLISFYEKMQSDKGSIPDRFSAQQFSDYHSELNMSSLELGDSALYFCASSLMDRVNGYTFGSGTRLTVV.

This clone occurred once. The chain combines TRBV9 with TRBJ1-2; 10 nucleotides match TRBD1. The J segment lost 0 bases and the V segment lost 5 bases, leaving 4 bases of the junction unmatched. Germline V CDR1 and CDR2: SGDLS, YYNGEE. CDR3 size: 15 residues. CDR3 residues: CASRGDRGSNYGYTF. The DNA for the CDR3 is TGTGCCAGCAGGGGGGACAGGGGCTCTAACTATGGCTACACCTTC.

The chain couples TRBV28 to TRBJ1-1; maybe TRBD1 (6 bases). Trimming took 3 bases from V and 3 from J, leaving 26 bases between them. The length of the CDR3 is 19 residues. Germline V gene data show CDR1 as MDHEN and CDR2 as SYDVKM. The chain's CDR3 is CASSLGRGGRVGTYTEAFF. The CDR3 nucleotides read TGTGCCAGCAGTTTGGGGCGTGGGGGGCGCGTCGGAACCTACACTGAAGCTTTCTTT.

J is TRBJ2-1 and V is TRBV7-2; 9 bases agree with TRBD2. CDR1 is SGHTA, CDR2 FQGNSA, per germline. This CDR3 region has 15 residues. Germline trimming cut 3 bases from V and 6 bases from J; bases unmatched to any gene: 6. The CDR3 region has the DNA TGTGCCAGCAGCTTGTCCGGGACTAGCTCCAATGAGCAGTTCTTC. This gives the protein CASSLSGTSSNEQFF.

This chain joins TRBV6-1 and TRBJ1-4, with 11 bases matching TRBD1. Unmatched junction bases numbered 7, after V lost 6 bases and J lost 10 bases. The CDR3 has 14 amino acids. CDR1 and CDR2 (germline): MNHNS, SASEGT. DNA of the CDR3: TGTGCCAGCAGCTCCGGGACAGGGGGACGAAAACTGTTTTTT. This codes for CASSSGTGGRKLFF.

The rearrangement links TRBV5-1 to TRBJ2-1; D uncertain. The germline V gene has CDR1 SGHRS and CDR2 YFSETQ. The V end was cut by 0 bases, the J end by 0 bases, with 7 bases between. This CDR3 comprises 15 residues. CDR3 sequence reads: CASSLAGDSYNEQFF. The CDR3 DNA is TGCGCCAGCAGCTTGGCTGGGGACTCCTACAATGAGCAGTTCTTC.

The CDR3 loop reads CASSIRRGGLNYGYTF. For the CDR3, the DNA is TGTGCCAGCAGCATCCGGAGAGGGGGGCTAAACTATGGCTACACCTTC. This chain joins TRBV5-4 and TRBJ1-2; D perhaps matches TRBD1 (6 bases). Trimming stripped 4 bases from V and 2 bases from J, with 18 bases between. Germline V gene lookup returns CDR1 SGHNT and CDR2 YYREEE (reference sequence). This CDR3 spans 16 amino acids. Full variable domain (remainder filled in from reference TRBV5-4 and TRBJ1-2): ETGVTQSPTHLIKTRGQQVTLRCSSQSGHNTVSWYQQALGQGPQFIFQYYREEENGRGNFPPRFSGLQFPNYSSELNVNALELDDSALYLCASSIRRGGLNYGYTFGSGTRLTVV.

CDR3 DNA sequence: TGTGCCAGCAGTTGGCCGGGACAGGGAATCTACGAGCAGTACTTC. This encodes CASSWPGQGIYEQYF. The gene calls are TRBV6-6 and TRBJ2-7, with 9 bases matching TRBD1. V lost 4 bases and J lost 3; bases outside the gene matches: 7. The CDR3 consists of 15 residues. Germline V gene lookup returns CDR1 MNHNY and CDR2 SVGAGI (reference sequence).

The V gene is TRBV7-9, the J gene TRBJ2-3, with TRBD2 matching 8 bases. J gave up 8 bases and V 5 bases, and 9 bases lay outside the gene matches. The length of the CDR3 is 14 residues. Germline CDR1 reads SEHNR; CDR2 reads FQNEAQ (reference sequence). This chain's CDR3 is CASSTLADGGTQYF. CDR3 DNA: TGTGCCAGCAGCACACTAGCGGACGGGGGTACGCAGTATTTT.

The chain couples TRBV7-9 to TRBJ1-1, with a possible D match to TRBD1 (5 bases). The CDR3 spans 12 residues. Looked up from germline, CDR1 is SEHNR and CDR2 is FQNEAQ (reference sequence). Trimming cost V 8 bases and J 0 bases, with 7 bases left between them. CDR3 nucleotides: TGTGCCAGCGCAGGGATGAACACTGAAGCTTTCTTT. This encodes CASAGMNTEAFF. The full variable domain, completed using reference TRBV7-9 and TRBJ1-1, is DTGVSQNPRHKITKRGQNVTFRCDPISEHNRLYWYRQTLGQGPEFLTYFQNEAQLEKSRLLSDRFSAERPKGSFSTLEIQRTEQGDSAMYLCASAGMNTEAFFGQGTRLTVV.

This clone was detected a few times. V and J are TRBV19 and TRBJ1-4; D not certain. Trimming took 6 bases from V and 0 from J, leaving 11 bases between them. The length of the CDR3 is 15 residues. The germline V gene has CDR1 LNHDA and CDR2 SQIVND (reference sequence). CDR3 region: CASRSVATTNEKLFF. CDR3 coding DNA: TGTGCCAGTAGGTCCGTGGCCACAACTAATGAAAAACTGTTTTTT.

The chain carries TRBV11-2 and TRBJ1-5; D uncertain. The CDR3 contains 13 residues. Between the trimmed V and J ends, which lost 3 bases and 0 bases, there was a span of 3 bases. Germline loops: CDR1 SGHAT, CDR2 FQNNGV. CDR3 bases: TGTGCCAGCAGCTTGAATAGCAATCAGCCCCAGCATTTT. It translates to CASSLNSNQPQHF.

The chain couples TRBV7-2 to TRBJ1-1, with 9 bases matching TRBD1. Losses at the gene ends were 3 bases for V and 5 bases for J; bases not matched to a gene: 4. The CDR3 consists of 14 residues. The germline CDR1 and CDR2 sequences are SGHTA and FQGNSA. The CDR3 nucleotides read TGTGCCAGCAGCTTTAACAGGGGGCATACTGAAGCTTTCTTT. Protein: CASSFNRGHTEAFF.

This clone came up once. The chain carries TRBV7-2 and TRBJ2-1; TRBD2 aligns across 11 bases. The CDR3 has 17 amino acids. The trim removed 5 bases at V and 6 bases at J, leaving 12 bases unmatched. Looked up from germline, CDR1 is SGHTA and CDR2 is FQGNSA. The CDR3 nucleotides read TGTGCCAGCAGCCCGCAGCTAGCGGGGGGATATATCAATGAGCAGTTCTTC. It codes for CASSPQLAGGYINEQFF.

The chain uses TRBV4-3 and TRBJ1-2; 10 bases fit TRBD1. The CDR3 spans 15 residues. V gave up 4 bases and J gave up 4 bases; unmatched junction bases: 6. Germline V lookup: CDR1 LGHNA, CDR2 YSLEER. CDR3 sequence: CASSPHRTGGYGYTF. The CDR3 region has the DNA TGCGCCAGCAGCCCACACAGGACAGGGGGCTATGGCTACACCTTC.

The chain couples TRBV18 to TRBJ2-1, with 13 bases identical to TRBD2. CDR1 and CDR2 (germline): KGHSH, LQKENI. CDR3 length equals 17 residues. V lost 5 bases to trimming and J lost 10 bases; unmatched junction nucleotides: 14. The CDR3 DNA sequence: TGTGCCAGCTCATCGAATACGGGACTAGCGGGGCCCGGGGAGCAGTTCTTC. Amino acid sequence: CASSSNTGLAGPGEQFF.

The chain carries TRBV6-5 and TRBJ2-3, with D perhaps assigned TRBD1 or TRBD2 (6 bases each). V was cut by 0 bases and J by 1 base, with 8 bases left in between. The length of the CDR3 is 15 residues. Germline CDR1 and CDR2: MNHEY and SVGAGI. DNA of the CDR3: TGTGCCAGCAGTTACTCCGGGGGCGGCACAGATACGCAGTATTTT. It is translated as CASSYSGGGTDTQYF.